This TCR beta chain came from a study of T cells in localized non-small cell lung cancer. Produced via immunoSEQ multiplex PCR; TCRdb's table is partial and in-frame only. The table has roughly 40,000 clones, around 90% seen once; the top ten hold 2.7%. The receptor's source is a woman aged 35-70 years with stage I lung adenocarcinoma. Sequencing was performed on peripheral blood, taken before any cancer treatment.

CDR3 sequence reads: CASSIRGRNTGELFF. The CDR3 DNA sequence: TGTGCCAGTAGTATCAGGGGTCGGAACACCGGGGAGCTGTTTTTT. The V gene is TRBV19, the J gene TRBJ2-2; D may be TRBD1 (6 bases). The CDR3 extends over 15 amino acids. Trimming left V 3 bases short and J 1 base short, with 9 bases between. CDR1 LNHDA and CDR2 SQIVND come from the germline V gene (reference sequence).